This TCR beta chain was identified in a study of cytomegalovirus exposure and HLA in healthy donors. Findings and limits, study-wide: Solely CMV serostatus was available to characterize immune exposure. When a later analysis compared HLA-associated TCR beta chains with equally common others, the HLA-associated chains turned out to be more clonally expanded and to have lower generation probabilities.

This PCR relied on a set of 60 Vbeta primers and 13 Jbeta primers. TCRdb's copy holds only in-frame clones and misses some; the assay was immunoSEQ multiplex PCR. The sample holds approximately 100,000 clones, approximately 77% seen once. Germline V CDR1 and CDR2: SQVTM, ANQGSEA. The CDR3 has 12 amino acids. The V end lost 5 bases, the J end lost 4 bases, and 11 bases lay between the germline ends. This clone is a singleton in its sample. The antigen remains unidentified. The chain carries TRBV29-1 and TRBJ1-2, with TRBD1 as a possible D gene (6 bases). This TCR came from a middle-aged woman in good health and CMV-seronegative. The sample comprised PBMCs. The CDR3 sequence is CSVTGHVYGYTF. CDR3 DNA: TGCAGCGTTACGGGACACGTCTATGGCTACACCTTC.